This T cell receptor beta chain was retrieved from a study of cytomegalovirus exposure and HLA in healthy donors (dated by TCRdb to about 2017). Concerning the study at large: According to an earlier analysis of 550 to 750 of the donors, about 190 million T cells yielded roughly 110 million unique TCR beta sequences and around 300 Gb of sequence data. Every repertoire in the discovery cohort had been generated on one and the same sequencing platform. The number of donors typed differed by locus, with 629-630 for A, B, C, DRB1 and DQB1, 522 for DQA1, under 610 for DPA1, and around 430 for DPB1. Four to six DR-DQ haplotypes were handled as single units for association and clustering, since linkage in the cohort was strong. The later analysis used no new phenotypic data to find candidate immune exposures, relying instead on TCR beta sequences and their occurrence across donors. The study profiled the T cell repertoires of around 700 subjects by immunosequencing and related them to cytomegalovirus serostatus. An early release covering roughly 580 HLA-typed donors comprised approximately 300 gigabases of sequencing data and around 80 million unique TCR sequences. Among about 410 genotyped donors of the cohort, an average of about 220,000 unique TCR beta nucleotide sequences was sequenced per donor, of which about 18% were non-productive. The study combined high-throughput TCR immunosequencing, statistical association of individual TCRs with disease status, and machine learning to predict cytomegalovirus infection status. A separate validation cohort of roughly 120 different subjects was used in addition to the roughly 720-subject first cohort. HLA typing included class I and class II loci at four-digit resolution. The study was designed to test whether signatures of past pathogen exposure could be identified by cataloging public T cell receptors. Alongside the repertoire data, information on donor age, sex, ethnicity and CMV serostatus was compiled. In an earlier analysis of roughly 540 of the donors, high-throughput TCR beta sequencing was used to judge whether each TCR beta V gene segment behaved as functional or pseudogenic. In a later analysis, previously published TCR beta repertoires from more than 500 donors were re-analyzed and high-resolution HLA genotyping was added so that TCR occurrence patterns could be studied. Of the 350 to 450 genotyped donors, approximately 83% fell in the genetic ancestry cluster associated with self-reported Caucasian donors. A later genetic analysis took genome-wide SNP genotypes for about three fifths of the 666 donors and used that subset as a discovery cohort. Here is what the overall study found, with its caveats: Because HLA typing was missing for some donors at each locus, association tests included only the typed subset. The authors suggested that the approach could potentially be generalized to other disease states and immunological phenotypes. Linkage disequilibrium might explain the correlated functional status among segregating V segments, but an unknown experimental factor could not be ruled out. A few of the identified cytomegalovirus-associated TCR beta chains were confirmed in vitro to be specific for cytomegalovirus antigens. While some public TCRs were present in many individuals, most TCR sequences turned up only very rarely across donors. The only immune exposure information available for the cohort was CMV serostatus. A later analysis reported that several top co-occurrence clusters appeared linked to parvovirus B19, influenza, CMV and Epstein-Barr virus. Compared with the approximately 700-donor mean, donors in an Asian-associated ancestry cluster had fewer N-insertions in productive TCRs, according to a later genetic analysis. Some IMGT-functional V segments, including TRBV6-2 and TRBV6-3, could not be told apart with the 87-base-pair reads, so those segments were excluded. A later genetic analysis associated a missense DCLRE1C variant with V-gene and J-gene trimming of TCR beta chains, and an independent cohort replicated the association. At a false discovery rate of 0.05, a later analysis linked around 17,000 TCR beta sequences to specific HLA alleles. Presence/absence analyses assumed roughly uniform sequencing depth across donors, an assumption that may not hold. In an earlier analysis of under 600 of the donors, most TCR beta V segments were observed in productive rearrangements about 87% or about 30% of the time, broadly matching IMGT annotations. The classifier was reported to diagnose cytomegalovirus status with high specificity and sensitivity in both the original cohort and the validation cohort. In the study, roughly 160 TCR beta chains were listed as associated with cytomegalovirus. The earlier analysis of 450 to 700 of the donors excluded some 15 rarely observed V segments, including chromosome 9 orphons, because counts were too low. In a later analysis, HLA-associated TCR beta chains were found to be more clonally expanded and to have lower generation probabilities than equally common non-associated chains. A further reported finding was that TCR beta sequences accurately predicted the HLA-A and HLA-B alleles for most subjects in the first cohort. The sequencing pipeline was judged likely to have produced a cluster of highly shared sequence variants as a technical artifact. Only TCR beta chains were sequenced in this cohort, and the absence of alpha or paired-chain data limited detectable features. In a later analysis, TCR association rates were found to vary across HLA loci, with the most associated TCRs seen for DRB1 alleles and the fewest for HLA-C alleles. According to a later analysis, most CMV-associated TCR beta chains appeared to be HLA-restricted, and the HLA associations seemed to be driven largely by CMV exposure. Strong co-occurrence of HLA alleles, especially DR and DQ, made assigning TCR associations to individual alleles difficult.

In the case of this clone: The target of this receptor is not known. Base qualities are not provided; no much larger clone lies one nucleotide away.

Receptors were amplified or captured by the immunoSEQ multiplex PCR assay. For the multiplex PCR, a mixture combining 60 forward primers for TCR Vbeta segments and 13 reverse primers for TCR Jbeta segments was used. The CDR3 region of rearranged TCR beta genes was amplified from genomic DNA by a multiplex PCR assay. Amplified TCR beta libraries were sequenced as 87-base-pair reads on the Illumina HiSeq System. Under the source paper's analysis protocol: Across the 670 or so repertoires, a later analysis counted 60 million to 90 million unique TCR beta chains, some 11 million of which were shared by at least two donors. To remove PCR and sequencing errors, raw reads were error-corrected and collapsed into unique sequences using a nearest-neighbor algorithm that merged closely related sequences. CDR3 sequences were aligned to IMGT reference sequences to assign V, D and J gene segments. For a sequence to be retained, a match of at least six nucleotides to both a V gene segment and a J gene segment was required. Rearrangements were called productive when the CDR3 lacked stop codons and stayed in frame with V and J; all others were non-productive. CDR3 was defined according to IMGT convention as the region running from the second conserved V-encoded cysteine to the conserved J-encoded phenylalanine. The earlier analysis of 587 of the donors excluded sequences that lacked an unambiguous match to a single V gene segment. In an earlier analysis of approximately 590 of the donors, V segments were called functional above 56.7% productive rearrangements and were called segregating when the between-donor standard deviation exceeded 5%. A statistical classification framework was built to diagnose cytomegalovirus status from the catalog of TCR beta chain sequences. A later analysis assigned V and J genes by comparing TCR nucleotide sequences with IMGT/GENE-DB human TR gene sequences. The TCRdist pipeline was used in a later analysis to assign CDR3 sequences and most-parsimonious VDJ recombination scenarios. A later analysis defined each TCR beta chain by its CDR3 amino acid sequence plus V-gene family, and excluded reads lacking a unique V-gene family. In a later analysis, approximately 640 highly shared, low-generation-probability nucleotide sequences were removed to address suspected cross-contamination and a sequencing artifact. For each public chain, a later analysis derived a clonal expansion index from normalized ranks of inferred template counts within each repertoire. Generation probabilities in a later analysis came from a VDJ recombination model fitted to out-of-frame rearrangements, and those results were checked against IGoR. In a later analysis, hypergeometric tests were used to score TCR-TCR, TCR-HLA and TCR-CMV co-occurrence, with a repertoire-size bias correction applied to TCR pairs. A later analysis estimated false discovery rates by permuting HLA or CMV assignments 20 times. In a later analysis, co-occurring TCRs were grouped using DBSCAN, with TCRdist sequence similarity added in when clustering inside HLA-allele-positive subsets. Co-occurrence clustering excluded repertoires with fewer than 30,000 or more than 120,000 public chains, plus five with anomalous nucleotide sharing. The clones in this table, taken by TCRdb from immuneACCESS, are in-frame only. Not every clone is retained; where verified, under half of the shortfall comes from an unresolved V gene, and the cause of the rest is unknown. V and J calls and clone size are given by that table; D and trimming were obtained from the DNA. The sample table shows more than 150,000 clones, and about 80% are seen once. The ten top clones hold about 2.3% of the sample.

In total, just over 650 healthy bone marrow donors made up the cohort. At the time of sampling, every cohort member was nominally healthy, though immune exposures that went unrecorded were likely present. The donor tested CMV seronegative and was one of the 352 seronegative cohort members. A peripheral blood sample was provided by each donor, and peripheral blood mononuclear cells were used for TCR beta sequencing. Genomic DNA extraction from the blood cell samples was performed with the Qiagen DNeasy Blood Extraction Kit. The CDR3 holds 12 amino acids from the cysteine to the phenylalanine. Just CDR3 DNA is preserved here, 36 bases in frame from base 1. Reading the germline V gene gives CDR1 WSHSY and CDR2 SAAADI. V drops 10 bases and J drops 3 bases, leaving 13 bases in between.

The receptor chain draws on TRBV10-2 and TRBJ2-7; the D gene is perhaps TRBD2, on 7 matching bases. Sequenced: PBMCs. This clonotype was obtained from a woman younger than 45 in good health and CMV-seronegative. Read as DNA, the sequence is TGCGCCACTCAGGGAGGGGGCTACGAGCAGTACTTC. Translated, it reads CATQGGGYEQYF.